This T cell receptor beta chain was found in a study of Graves' ophthalmopathy and Graves' hyperthyroidism. General study points: Using a 13-signature model, the authors split ophthalmopathy from stable hyperthyroidism, with roughly 91% sensitivity and 65% to 82% specificity. Ophthalmopathy progression predictions by the model showed 72% to 80% specificity and roughly 70% sensitivity.

Ophthalmopathy absent within 18 months of follow-up marked hyperthyroidism as stable. The PBMC fraction was derived from about 10 ml of fresh peripheral blood. RNA transcripts provided the template for amplifying TCR beta CDR3 regions. HTBI primers served in a first-round RT-PCR, which a second-round multiplex PCR followed. TCRdb redid the calling of the multiplex PCR reads with MiXCR, one entry per CDR3 protein. This sample yields about 380,000 distinct CDR3 sequences, of which about 16% are seen a single time; 5.5% to 8% belongs to the top ten. This clonotype was seen ten or more times. Its specificity is not known. The sample consisted of peripheral blood. The clonotype originates from a woman between 18 and 29 years old with stable Graves' hyperthyroidism.

Written as DNA, the CDR3 is TGTGCCAGCAGCCTTACAGGGGGCAATCAGCCCCAGCATTTT. Its translation: CASSLTGGNQPQHF. The chain employs TRBV2 and TRBJ1-5; 7 bases line up with TRBD1. Germline V gene data show CDR1 as SNHLY and CDR2 as FYNNEI. The CDR3 is 14 residues long. Trimming removed 6 bases from V and 2 bases from J; junction bases left unmatched: 4.